This TCR beta chain appears in the sequencing data of a study of blood T cell repertoires in COVID-19. Across the study: Samples taken during acute and convalescent COVID-19 were collected in the United States, Italy and Spain. PBMCs, B-cell-depleted T cells, or T cells provided the cDNA or gDNA that made up the material.

As processed by the authors: Cell counts per sample came from amplifying reference gene primers. Generated by immunoSEQ multiplex PCR, the TCRdb table keeps only in-frame clones and is missing some. For V, J and clone size, that table is used; D and trimming come from the DNA. The profile shows 400,000 to 550,000 clones, around nine tenths of them singletons. Germline V gene sequence: CDR1 SGHTA, CDR2 FQGNSA. Trimming removed 4 bases from V and 3 bases from J, with 10 bases in between. The CDR3 contains 13 residues. Sequencing was performed on peripheral blood. The receptor was derived from a woman in her 30s with acute or convalescent COVID-19. The chain combines TRBV7-2 with TRBJ2-7; no clear D gene. The CDR3 is CASSSHISYEQYF. The CDR3 DNA reads TGTGCCAGCAGCTCTCATATCAGCTACGAGCAGTACTTC.